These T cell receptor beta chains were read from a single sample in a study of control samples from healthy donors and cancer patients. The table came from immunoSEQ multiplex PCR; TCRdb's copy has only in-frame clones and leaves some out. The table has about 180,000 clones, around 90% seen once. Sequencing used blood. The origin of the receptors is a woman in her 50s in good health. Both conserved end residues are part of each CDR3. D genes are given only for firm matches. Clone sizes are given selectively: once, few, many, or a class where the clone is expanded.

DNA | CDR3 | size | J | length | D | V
TGTGCCAGCAGCCGGACGTATGGCTACACCTTC | CASSRTYGYTF | NA | TRBJ1-2 | 11 | NA | TRBV28
TGTGCCAGCAGTGGAGACCAGAGCACAGATACGCAGTATTTT | CASSGDQSTDTQYF | NA | TRBJ2-3 | 14 | NA | TRBV6-4
TGTGCCAGCAGCCTCGGCAGCTACAATGAGCAGTTCTTC | CASSLGSYNEQFF | NA | TRBJ2-1 | 13 | NA | TRBV7-3
TGTGCCAGCAGCTTAGGATATGGGATCGGCAGGGGGGCAGATCAGCCCCAGCATTTT | CASSLGYGIGRGADQPQHF | once | TRBJ1-5 | 19 | TRBD1 | TRBV7-9
TGTGCCAGCAGTCGGGACCCGAGCTCCTACAATGAGCAGTTCTTC | CASSRDPSSYNEQFF | NA | TRBJ2-1 | 15 | NA | TRBV5-4
TGTGCCAGCAGCTCATGGCAGGGCGGCACCGGGGAGCTGTTTTTT | CASSSWQGGTGELFF | NA | TRBJ2-2 | 15 | NA | TRBV7-7
TGTGCCAGCATTACGACAGGGGTAGGCTTAGCCGGGGAGCTGTTTTTT | CASITTGVGLAGELFF | NA | TRBJ2-2 | 16 | TRBD1 | TRBV28
TGTGCCAGCAGCCCCCTAAACACTGAAGCTTTCTTT | CASSPLNTEAFF | few | TRBJ1-1 | 12 | NA | TRBV5-5
TGTGCCAGTAGTATGACGACTGCGACTAATTCACCCCTCCACTTT | CASSMTTATNSPLHF | NA | TRBJ1-6 | 15 | NA | TRBV19
TGTGCCAGCAGTGAAATCTCGGCAGTCTACGAGCAGTACTTC | CASSEISAVYEQYF | NA | TRBJ2-7 | 14 | NA | TRBV6-1
TGTGCCAGCAGCTCCCAGGCGGCGGGAGGAACCTACGAGCAGTACTTC | CASSSQAAGGTYEQYF | NA | TRBJ2-7 | 16 | TRBD2 | TRBV3-1/TRBV3-2
TGTGCCAGCCATAAGCCGGGGAGCTCCTACGAGCAGTACTTC | CASHKPGSSYEQYF | NA | TRBJ2-7 | 14 | NA | TRBV6-5
TGTGCCAGCAGTTCAGGACTAGCGGGGGATACGCAGTATTTT | CASSSGLAGDTQYF | NA | TRBJ2-3 | 14 | TRBD2 | TRBV2
TGCGCCAGCAGCCAAGATCCGACCGGACTGGGCGAGCAGTACTTC | CASSQDPTGLGEQYF | NA | TRBJ2-7 | 15 | NA | TRBV4-1
TGTGCCACCAGCAGGCCCCAATATGCGTCAGAGCAGTTCTTC | CATSRPQYASEQFF | NA | TRBJ2-1 | 14 | NA | TRBV15
TGCGCCAGCAGCGGCCGAAGAGCGGGGGTATACAATGAGCAGTTCTTC | CASSGRRAGVYNEQFF | NA | TRBJ2-1 | 16 | TRBD2 | TRBV4-3
TGTGCCAGCAGCCAAGGCTTCACCAATGAGCAGTTCTTC | CASSQGFTNEQFF | NA | TRBJ2-1 | 13 | NA | TRBV3-1/TRBV3-2
TGTGCCACCAGCAGAGATGGGACAGGGGATTCACCCCTCCACTTT | CATSRDGTGDSPLHF | once | TRBJ1-6 | 15 | TRBD1 | TRBV15
TGTGCCATCAGTGAGAAGGGGGGGTCTACCTCTGGAAACACCATATATTTT | CAISEKGGSTSGNTIYF | NA | TRBJ1-3 | 17 | NA | TRBV10-3
TGTGCCAGCAGTGAACTGGCTAGCGGGGGCTACAATGAGCAGTTCTTC | CASSELASGGYNEQFF | NA | TRBJ2-1 | 16 | TRBD2 | TRBV2
TGTGCCAGTAGTACCTCCCAAGAGACCCAGTACTTC | CASSTSQETQYF | NA | TRBJ2-5 | 12 | NA | TRBV19
TGTGCTAGTGGTTCCGCCCTCACAGATACGCAGTATTTT | CASGSALTDTQYF | NA | TRBJ2-3 | 13 | NA | TRBV12-5
TGTGCCAGCAGTTTGGGGGGCCTTACCTACGAGCAGTACTTC | CASSLGGLTYEQYF | NA | TRBJ2-7 | 14 | NA | TRBV28
TGCAGTGCTTGGCGGCAGCCTGAGCAGTTCTTC | CSAWRQPEQFF | NA | TRBJ2-1 | 11 | NA | TRBV20-1
TGTGCCAGCAGTCCCTCCCCTAGCGGGGGGAGGGATACGCAGTATTTT | CASSPSPSGGRDTQYF | NA | TRBJ2-3 | 16 | TRBD2 | TRBV27
TGCGCCAGCAGCCGCGGGGAGAGGAGCCAAACTACTGGAAACACCATATATTTT | CASSRGERSQTTGNTIYF | NA | TRBJ1-3 | 18 | NA | TRBV4-3
TGCGCCAGCAGCTTGGACAGTGGTCCTAACTACGAGCAGTACTTC | CASSLDSGPNYEQYF | NA | TRBJ2-7 | 15 | NA | TRBV5-1
TGTGCCACCAGTGATCCCATCCGGGTCGAAGCTTTCTTT | CATSDPIRVEAFF | NA | TRBJ1-1 | 13 | NA | TRBV24-1
TGTGCCAGCATACAGGGAGGCTCTGGAAACACCATATATTTT | CASIQGGSGNTIYF | NA | TRBJ1-3 | 14 | NA | TRBV28
TGTGCCAGCAGCCCCCAGACAGCCTCGAACACCGGGGAGCTGTTTTTT | CASSPQTASNTGELFF | NA | TRBJ2-2 | 16 | NA | TRBV7-2
TGTGCCAGCAGCTTGGGAGGGTCGGCTGGGGCCAACGTCCTGACTTTC | CASSLGGSAGANVLTF | NA | TRBJ2-6 | 16 | NA | TRBV5-5
TGTGCCAGCAGCCCCACTAGCGGGAGTTACAATGAGCAGTTCTTC | CASSPTSGSYNEQFF | once | TRBJ2-1 | 15 | TRBD2 | TRBV5-6
TGTGCCAGCAGCTCCAGCTCGGGAGAAAAACTGTTTTTT | CASSSSSGEKLFF | NA | TRBJ1-4 | 13 | NA | TRBV7-2
TGTGCCAGCAGCTTTAGAGGCCTTAGCTCCTACAATGAGCAGTTCTTC | CASSFRGLSSYNEQFF | NA | TRBJ2-1 | 16 | NA | TRBV11-2
TGTGCCAGCAGCCAAGAAGGGGGGGGCCAAGAGACCCAGTACTTC | CASSQEGGGQETQYF | NA | TRBJ2-5 | 15 | NA | TRBV3-1/TRBV3-2
TGTGCCAGCAGCTTGGACAGGCGCCGGGGAGGGATGAACACTGAAGCTTTCTTT | CASSLDRRRGGMNTEAFF | NA | TRBJ1-1 | 18 | NA | TRBV5-4
TGTGCCAGCAGTGAAAACCCCAATCAGCCCCAGCATTTT | CASSENPNQPQHF | NA | TRBJ1-5 | 13 | NA | TRBV6-1
TGCGCCAGCAGCCCTTCACAGGGGTCGGGCGAGCAGTACTTC | CASSPSQGSGEQYF | NA | TRBJ2-7 | 14 | TRBD1 | TRBV4-1
TGTGCCAGCAGTCGAGGGGGTTTCGGTGAAGCTTTCTTT | CASSRGGFGEAFF | NA | TRBJ1-1 | 13 | NA | TRBV28
TGCGCCAGCAGCCCGGACAGTAACCAAGAGACCCAGTACTTC | CASSPDSNQETQYF | NA | TRBJ2-5 | 14 | NA | TRBV5-1
TGCGCCAGCAGCCCGCAGGGACAGGCGGAAGCTTTCTTT | CASSPQGQAEAFF | NA | TRBJ1-1 | 13 | TRBD1 | TRBV5-1
TGTGCCAGTAGTTCCCCGAGACAGGGGCTCTCCTACGAGCAGTACTTC | CASSSPRQGLSYEQYF | NA | TRBJ2-7 | 16 | TRBD1 | TRBV19
TGTGCCAGCAGCCCGCGGCCCAGGAGGGACACCGGGGAGCTGTTTTTT | CASSPRPRRDTGELFF | NA | TRBJ2-2 | 16 | NA | TRBV9
TGTGCCAGCAGTTACTCGAAGGAGACCCAGTACTTC | CASSYSKETQYF | NA | TRBJ2-5 | 12 | NA | TRBV6-5
TGCGCCAGCAGCTTGGAAACGGGTAAGAAGATCTATGGCTACACCTTC | CASSLETGKKIYGYTF | NA | TRBJ1-2 | 16 | NA | TRBV5-1
TGTGCCAGCAGCTTAGGATCCAGGGGAGGAGGCTACACCTTC | CASSLGSRGGGYTF | NA | TRBJ1-2 | 14 | NA | TRBV7-2
TGTGCCAGCAGCTTCGTCTCCATCGCTAGCGGCCACAATGAGCAGTTCTTC | CASSFVSIASGHNEQFF | NA | TRBJ2-1 | 17 | TRBD2 | TRBV5-4
TGTGCCAGCAGTGGTGCCGGCCGAGGGGGTCCGTCGGGGGCCAACGTCCTGACTTTC | CASSGAGRGGPSGANVLTF | few | TRBJ2-6 | 19 | NA | TRBV6-1
TGTGCCACCTGGACAGGGGGAGACACCGGGGAGCTGTTTTTT | CATWTGGDTGELFF | once | TRBJ2-2 | 14 | TRBD1 | TRBV11-1
TGTGCCAGCAGCTCCGAATGGACCCTTGGCTACGACGAGCAGTACTTC | CASSSEWTLGYDEQYF | NA | TRBJ2-7 | 16 | NA | TRBV5-5
TGTGCCAGCAGGGGCAGTAGCAATCAGCCCCAGCATTTT | CASRGSSNQPQHF | few | TRBJ1-5 | 13 | NA | TRBV12-3/TRBV12-4